This T cell receptor (beta chain) was recovered during a study of brain T cells in children with intractable seizures. Findings of the study overall: Patients' HCMV serostatus was unknown; virus specificity rests on CDR3 similarity alone. Absence of clones before surgery may stem from lower sequencing depth.

There are 13 residues in the CDR3. CDR1 is SGDLS, CDR2 YYNGEE, per germline. The ends were cut back, 3 bases at V and 5 bases at J, with 11 bases in the middle. Points on this clone: Antigen: not known.

Measured with immunoSEQ multiplex PCR; TCRdb has only the in-frame clones, and not every one. The repertoire holds just under 65,000 clones, with approximately 95% as singletons. The TCR was taken from a boy younger than two with focal cortical dysplasia and intractable seizures. The sequencing here drew on peripheral blood, taken at surgery. The gene calls are TRBV9 and TRBJ2-5; D may be TRBD1 (6 bases). The chain's CDR3 is CASSATGHETQYF. The CDR3 DNA reads TGTGCCAGCAGCGCTACAGGGCACGAGACCCAGTACTTC.